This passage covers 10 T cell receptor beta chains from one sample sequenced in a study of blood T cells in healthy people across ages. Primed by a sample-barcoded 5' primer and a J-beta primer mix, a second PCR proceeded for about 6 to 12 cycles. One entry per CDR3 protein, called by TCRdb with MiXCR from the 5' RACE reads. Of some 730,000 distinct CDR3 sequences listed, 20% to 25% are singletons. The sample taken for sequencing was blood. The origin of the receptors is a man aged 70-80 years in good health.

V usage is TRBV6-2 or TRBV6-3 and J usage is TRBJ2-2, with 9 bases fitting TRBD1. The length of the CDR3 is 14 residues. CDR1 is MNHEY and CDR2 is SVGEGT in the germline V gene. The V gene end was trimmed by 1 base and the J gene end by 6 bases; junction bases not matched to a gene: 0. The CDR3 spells CASSYWTGAGELFF. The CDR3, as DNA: TGTGCCAGCAGTTACTGGACAGGGGCCGGGGAGCTGTTTTTT.

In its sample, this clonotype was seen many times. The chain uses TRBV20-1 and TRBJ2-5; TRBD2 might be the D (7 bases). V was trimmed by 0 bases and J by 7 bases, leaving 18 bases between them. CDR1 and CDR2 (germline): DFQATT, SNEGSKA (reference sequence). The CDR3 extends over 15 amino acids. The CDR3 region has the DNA TGCAGTGCTAGAGACGAGGGGGGGCCGTCTCGGACCCAGTACTTC. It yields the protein CSARDEGGPSRTQYF.

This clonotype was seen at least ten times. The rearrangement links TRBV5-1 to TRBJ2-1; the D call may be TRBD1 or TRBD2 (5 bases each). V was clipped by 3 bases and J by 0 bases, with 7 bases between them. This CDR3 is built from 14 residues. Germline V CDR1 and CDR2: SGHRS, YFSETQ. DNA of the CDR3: TGCGCCAGCAGCTGGGGGAGCTCCTACAATGAGCAGTTCTTC. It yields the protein CASSWGSSYNEQFF.

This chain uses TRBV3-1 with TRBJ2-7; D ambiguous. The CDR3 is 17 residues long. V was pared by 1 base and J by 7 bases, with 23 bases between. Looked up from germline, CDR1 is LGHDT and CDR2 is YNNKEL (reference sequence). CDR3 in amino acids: CASSQVFPYHPRKEQYV. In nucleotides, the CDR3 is TGTGCCAGCAGCCAAGTATTCCCCTACCATCCAAGGAAGGAGCAGTACGTC.

DNA for the CDR3: TGTGCCAGCAGGGGGACAGGGACTAATTCACCCCTCCACTTT. Protein sequence: CASRGTGTNSPLHF. This rearrangement joins TRBV9 to TRBJ1-6; 9 positions agree with TRBD1. Germline CDR1 reads SGDLS; CDR2 reads YYNGEE. V gave up 5 bases and J gave up 6 bases; unmatched junction bases: 3. This CDR3 is 14 amino acids long.

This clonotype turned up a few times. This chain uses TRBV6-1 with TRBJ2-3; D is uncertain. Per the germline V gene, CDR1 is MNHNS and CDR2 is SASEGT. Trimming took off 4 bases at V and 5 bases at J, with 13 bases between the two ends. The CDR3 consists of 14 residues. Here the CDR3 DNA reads TGTGCCAGCAGTGTGGGCTCCGTGGGAGATACGCAGTATTTT. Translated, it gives CASSVGSVGDTQYF.

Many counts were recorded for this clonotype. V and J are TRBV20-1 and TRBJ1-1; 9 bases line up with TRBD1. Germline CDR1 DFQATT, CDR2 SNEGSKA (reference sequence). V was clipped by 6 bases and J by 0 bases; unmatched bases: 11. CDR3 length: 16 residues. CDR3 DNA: TGCAGTGCCTTATTACCGGGACAGGGTTTGAACACTGAAGCTTTCTTT. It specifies CSALLPGQGLNTEAFF.

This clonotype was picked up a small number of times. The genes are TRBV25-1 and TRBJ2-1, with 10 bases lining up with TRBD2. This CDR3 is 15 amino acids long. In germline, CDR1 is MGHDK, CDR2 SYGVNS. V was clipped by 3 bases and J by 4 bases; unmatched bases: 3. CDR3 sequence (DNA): TGTGCCAGCAGTGAGATTAGCGGGAGGTACAATGAGCAGTTCTTC. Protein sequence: CASSEISGRYNEQFF.

CDR3 bases: TGTGCCAGCAGCTTAAAGGGGGATAGCAATCAGCCCCAGCATTTT. Translating gives CASSLKGDSNQPQHF. V and J are TRBV7-8 and TRBJ1-5, with D maybe TRBD1 (6 bases). This CDR3 is 15 amino acids long. The V gene's germline CDR1 is SGHVS and CDR2 FQNEAQ. V was clipped by 2 bases and J by 0 bases, with 8 bases between them.

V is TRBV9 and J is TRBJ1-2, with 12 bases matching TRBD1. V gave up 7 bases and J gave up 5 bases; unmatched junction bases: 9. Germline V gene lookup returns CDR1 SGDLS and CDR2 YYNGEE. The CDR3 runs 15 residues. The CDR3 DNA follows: TGTGCCAGCGGAGCGGGGACAGGGGGCTATTATGGCTACACCTTC. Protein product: CASGAGTGGYYGYTF.